This TCR beta chain was identified during a study of patients and donors after allogeneic stem cell transplantation. In TCRdb, the RT-PCR reads were re-called with MiXCR into one record per CDR3 protein. Altogether hundreds of thousands of distinct CDR3 sequences are present, more than 15% being singletons, with the ten largest covering just over 7%. The sequencing sample was made of blood, either unsorted or a sorted T cell fraction (not recorded which). The TCR sequence derives from a human donor who was either an allogeneic HSCT recipient or a stem cell or donor lymphocyte infusion donor (not recorded which). It is not recorded whose cells these are; they may come from a transplant donor.

The CDR3 coding sequence is TGTGCCAGCAGCCAAGAGCTCCGGTTCCAAGAGACCCAGTACTTC. As protein: CASSQELRFQETQYF. The V call is TRBV4-2, the J call TRBJ2-5; D is unclear. Trimming stripped 0 bases from V and 1 base from J, with 9 bases between. CDR1 and CDR2 from the germline V gene are LGHNA and YNFKEQ. The CDR3 is 15 amino acids.